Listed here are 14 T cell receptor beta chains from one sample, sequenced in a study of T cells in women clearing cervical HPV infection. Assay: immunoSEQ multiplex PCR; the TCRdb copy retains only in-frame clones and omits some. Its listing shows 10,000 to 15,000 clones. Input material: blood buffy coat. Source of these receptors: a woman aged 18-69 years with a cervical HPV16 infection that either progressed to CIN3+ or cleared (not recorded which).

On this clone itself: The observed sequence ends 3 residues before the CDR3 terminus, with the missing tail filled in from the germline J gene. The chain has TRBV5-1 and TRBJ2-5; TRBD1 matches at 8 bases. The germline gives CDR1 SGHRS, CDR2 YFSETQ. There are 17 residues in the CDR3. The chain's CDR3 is CASSSFPEQGVTDTQYF. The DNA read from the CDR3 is TGCGCCAGCAGCTCCTTCCCCGAACAGGGGGTAACAGATACC.

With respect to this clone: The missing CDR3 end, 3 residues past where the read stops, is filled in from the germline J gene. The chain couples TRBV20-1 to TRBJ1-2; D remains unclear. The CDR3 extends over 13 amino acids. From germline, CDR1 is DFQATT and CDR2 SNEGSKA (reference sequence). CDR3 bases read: TGCAGTGCTAGTTCGCTAGCGGGGAATGAC. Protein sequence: CSASSLAGND. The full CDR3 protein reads CSASSLAGNDYTF.

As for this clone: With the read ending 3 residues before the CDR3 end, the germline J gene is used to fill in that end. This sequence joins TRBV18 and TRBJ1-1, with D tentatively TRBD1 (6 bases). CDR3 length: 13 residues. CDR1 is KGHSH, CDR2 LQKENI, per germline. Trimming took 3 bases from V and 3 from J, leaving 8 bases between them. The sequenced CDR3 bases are TGTGCCAGCTCACCGGGGGCGTACACTGAA. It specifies CASSPGAYTE. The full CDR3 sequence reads CASSPGAYTEAFF.

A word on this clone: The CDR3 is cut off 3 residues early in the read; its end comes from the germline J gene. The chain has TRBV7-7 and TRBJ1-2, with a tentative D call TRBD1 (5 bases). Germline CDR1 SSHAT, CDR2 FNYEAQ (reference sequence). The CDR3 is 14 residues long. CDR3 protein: CASSLGGATNDYTF. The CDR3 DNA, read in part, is TGTGCCAGCAGCTTAGGCGGGGCTACCAATGAC.

Here the CDR3 reads CASSLTDTQYF. Partial CDR3 DNA: TGTGCCAGCAGCCTTACAGATACG. V and J are TRBV7-9 and TRBJ2-3; D unclear. The read stops 3 residues short of the end of the CDR3; the missing end is completed from the germline J gene. From germline, CDR1 is SEHNR and CDR2 FQNEAQ (reference sequence). V was pared by 5 bases and J by 3 bases, with 3 bases between. CDR3 size: 11 residues.

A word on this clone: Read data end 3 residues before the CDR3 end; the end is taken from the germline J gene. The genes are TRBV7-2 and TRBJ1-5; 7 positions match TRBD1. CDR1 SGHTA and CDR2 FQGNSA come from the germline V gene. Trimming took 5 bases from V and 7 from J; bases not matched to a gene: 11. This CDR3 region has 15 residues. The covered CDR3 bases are TGTGCCAGCAGCCCAGACAGGGAAAGAGGGCAGCCC. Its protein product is CASSPDRERGQP. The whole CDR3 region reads CASSPDRERGQPQHF.

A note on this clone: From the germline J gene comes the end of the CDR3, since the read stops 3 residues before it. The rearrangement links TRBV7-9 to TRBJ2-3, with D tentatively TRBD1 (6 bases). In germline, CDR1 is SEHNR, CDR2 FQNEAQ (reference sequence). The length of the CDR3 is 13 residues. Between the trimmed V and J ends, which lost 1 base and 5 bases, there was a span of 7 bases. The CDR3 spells CASSLVGGDTQYF. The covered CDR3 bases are TGTGCCAGCAGCTTAGTAGGGGGAGATACG.

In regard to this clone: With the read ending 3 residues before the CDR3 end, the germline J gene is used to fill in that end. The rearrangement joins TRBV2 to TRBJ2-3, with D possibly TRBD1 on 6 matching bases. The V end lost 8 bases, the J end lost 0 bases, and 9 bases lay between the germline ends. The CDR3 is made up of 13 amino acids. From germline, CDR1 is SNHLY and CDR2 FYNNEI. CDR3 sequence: CASGQGSTDTQYF. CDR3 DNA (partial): TGTGCCAGCGGCCAGGGGAGCACAGATACG.

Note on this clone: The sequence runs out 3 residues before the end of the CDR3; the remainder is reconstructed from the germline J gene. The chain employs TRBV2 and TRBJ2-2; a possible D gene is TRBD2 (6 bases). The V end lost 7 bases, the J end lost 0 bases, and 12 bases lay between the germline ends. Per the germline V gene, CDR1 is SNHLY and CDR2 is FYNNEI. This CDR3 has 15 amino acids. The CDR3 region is CASKVGGPNTGELFF. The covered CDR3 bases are TGTGCCAGCAAAGTGGGGGGACCGAACACCGGGGAG.

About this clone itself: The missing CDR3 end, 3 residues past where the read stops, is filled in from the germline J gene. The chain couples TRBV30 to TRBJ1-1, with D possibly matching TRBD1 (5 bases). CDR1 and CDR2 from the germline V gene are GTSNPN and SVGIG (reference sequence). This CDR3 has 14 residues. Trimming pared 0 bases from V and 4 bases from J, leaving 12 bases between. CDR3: CAWSVLAGGTEAFF. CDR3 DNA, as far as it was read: TGTGCCTGGAGTGTACTGGCGGGGGGCACTGAA.

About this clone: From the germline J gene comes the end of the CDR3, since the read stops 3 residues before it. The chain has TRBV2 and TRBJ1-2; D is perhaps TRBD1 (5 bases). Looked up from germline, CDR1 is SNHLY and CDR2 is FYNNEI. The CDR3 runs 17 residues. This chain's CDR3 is CASSVRGRGSTYNDYTF. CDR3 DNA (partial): TGTGCCAGCAGTGTTCGTGGGCGGGGGAGTACCTACAATGAC.

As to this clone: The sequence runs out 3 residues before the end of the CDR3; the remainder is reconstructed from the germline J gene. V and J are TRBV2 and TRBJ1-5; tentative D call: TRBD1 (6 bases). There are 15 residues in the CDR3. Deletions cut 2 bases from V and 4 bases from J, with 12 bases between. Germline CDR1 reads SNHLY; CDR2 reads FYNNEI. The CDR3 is CASSERQEMNQPQHF. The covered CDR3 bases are TGTGCCAGCAGTGAAAGACAGGAGATGAATCAGCCC.

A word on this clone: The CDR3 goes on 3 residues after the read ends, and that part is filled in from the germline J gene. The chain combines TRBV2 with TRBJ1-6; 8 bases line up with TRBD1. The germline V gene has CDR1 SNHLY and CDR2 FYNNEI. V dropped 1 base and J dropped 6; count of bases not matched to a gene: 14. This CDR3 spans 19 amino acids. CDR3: CASSEGRTGISVGNSPLHF. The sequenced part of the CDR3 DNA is TGTGCCAGCAGTGAAGGTCGGACAGGGATCTCGGTCGGTAATTCACCC. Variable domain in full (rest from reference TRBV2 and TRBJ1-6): EPEVTQTPSHQVTQMGQEVILRCVPISNHLYFYWYRQILGQKVEFLVSFYNNEISEKSEIFDDQFSVERPDGSNFTLKIRSTKLEDSAMYFCASSEGRTGISVGNSPLHFGNGTRLTVT.

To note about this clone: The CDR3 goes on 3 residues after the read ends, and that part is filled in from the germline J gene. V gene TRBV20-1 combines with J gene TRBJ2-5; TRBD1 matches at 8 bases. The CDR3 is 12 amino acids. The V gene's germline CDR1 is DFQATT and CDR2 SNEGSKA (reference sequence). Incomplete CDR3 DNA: TGCAGTGCTAGACAGGGGGCGGACACC. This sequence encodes CSARQGADT. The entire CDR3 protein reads CSARQGADTQYF.